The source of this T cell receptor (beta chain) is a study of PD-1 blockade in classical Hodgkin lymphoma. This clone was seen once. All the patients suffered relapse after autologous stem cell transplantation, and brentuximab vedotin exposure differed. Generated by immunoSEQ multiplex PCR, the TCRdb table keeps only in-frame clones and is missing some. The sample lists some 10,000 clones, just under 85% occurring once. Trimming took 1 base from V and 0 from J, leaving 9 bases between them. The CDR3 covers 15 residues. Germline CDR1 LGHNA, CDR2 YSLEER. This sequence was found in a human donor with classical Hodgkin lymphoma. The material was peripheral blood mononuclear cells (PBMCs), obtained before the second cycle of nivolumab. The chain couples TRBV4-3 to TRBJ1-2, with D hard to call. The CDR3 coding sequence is TGCGCCAGCAGCCAAGCGGTCGGAGCTAACTATGGCTACACCTTC. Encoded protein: CASSQAVGANYGYTF.